These 18 T cell receptor beta chains originate from one sample sequenced in a study of CD8+ T cells in alopecia areata. The authors extracted RNA and reverse transcribed it into cDNA as the sequencing template. Data came from immunoSEQ multiplex PCR; TCRdb stores just in-frame clones and leaves some out. The data show approximately 150,000 clones, roughly 60% seen once. The sequenced material came from CD4+ T cells sorted from blood. Source of these receptors: a human donor in good health.

This clone was observed a single time. The rearrangement joins TRBV18 to TRBJ1-1; 7 bases line up with TRBD1. Looked up from germline, CDR1 is KGHSH and CDR2 is LQKENI. V shed 3 bases, J shed 1 base, and the junction held 5 bases outside the gene matches. CDR3 length equals 15 residues. The CDR3 nucleotides are TGTGCCAGCTCACCTACCAGGGGGACGAACACTGAAGCTTTCTTT. This translates into CASSPTRGTNTEAFF. The entire variable domain, with the rest obtained from reference TRBV18 and TRBJ1-1, is as follows: NAGVMQNPRHLVRRRGQEARLRCSPMKGHSHVYWYRQLPEEGLKFMVYLQKENIIDESGMPKERFSAEFPKEGPSILRIQQVVRGDSAAYFCASSPTRGTNTEAFFGQGTRLTVV.

V gene TRBV5-6 combines with J gene TRBJ2-4, with D perhaps matching TRBD1 (5 bases). CDR1 is SGHDT and CDR2 is YYEEEE in the germline V gene. The CDR3 has 18 amino acids. Deletions cut 2 bases from V and 6 bases from J, with 24 bases between. CDR3: CASSLRLITKEGANIQYF. The CDR3 coding sequence is TGTGCCAGCAGCTTACGTCTTATAACCAAGGAAGGGGCAAACATTCAGTACTTC.

Of note for this clone: Other DNA sequences in the same sample also yield this CDR3. The chain links TRBV29-1 to TRBJ2-3; the match to TRBD1 covers 8 bases. Germline V lookup: CDR1 SQVTM, CDR2 ANQGSEA. The CDR3 extends over 17 amino acids. The V gene end was trimmed by 6 bases and the J gene end by 1 base; junction bases not matched to a gene: 15. The DNA for the CDR3 is TGCAGCGTCGATGGACAGGGCACTTGGCGGGGCACAGATACGCAGTATTTT. Protein sequence: CSVDGQGTWRGTDTQYF.

The rearrangement uses TRBV5-1 and TRBJ2-7, with no clear D. V lost 5 bases to trimming and J lost 5 bases, with 14 bases between them. The CDR3 totals 13 residues. Germline-derived CDR1 and CDR2 are SGHRS and YFSETQ. The CDR3 reads CASRSILSDEQYF. CDR3 nucleotide sequence: TGCGCCAGCAGGAGTATCCTGAGCGACGAGCAGTACTTC.

This sequence joins TRBV4-1 and TRBJ2-5; D may be TRBD2 (6 bases). The CDR3 consists of 15 residues. Trimming cost V 2 bases and J 5 bases, with 15 bases left between them. Germline-derived CDR1 and CDR2 are MGHRA and YSYEKL. The CDR3 is CASSQPREKRETQYF. CDR3 sequence (DNA): TGCGCCAGCAGCCAACCCCGGGAGAAGAGGGAGACCCAGTACTTC.

The chain has TRBV5-1 and TRBJ2-2; D gene uncertain. Germline CDR1 and CDR2: SGHRS and YFSETQ. This CDR3 is built from 15 residues. V was pared by 4 bases and J by 4 bases, with 14 bases between. CDR3: CASSLFAKGTGELFF. The CDR3 DNA is TGCGCCAGCAGCCTTTTCGCCAAGGGCACCGGGGAGCTGTTTTTT.

V gene TRBV25-1 combines with J gene TRBJ2-5, with no clear D. V was clipped by 5 bases and J by 7 bases, with 11 bases between them. The CDR3 totals 12 residues. Germline lookup yields CDR1 MGHDK and CDR2 SYGVNS. In DNA, the CDR3 is TGTGCCAGCAGTCCCCTCATAGGGACCCAGTACTTC. As protein: CASSPLIGTQYF. Looking up the rest from reference TRBV25-1 and TRBJ2-5 gives the full variable domain: EADIYQTPRYLVIGTGKKITLECSQTMGHDKMYWYQQDPGMELHLIHYSYGVNSTEKGDLSSESTVSRIRTEHFPLTLESARPSHTSQYLCASSPLIGTQYFGPGTRLLVL.

The chain uses TRBV6-5 and TRBJ2-1; D not certain. The CDR3 consists of 12 residues. The V end was cut by 7 bases, the J end by 4 bases, with 8 bases between. The germline V gene has CDR1 MNHEY and CDR2 SVGAGI. This CDR3 reads CASKTEYNEQFF. The CDR3 DNA sequence: TGTGCCAGCAAAACAGAATACAATGAGCAGTTCTTC.

There are a few counts of this clone. This chain connects TRBV29-1 to TRBJ2-3; D uncertain. Trimming left V 5 bases short and J 6 bases short, with 12 bases between. The CDR3 runs to 12 residues. Germline loops: CDR1 SQVTM, CDR2 ANQGSEA. CDR3 residues: CSVSQLADTQYF. DNA of the CDR3: TGCAGCGTTAGTCAGCTTGCGGATACGCAGTATTTT.

The chain links TRBV29-1 to TRBJ2-1; the match to TRBD2 covers 7 bases. The V gene end was trimmed by 8 bases and the J gene end by 1 base; junction bases not matched to a gene: 5. Germline V gene lookup returns CDR1 SQVTM and CDR2 ANQGSEA. The CDR3 is 13 residues long. CDR3 in DNA: TGCAGCCGCTCTAGCGGATCCTACAATGAGCAGTTCTTC. Protein sequence: CSRSSGSYNEQFF.

DNA for the CDR3: TGTGCCAGCAGCTTTAGGGCGCCAGGGCGTGGAGAGACCCAGTACTTC. Translated: CASSFRAPGRGETQYF. The chain has TRBV11-2 and TRBJ2-5, with a weak D call TRBD1 (5 bases). Germline CDR1 reads SGHAT; CDR2 reads FQNNGV. V lost 3 bases and J 4 bases, leaving 18 bases between the germline ends. The CDR3 spans 16 residues. The complete variable domain, with remaining parts taken from reference TRBV11-2 and TRBJ2-5, reads EAGVAQSPRYKIIEKRQSVAFWCNPISGHATLYWYQQILGQGPKLLIQFQNNGVVDDSQLPKDRFSAERLKGVDSTLKIQPAKLEDSAVYLCASSFRAPGRGETQYFGPGTRLLVL.

V usage is TRBV7-2 and J usage is TRBJ2-1; the match to TRBD2 covers 7 bases. V lost 5 bases, J lost 8 bases, and 9 bases stayed unmatched. The CDR3 has 14 amino acids. CDR1 and CDR2 from the germline V gene are SGHTA and FQGNSA. In DNA form, the CDR3 reads TGTGCCAGCAGCGGCGGCGGGAGTCGGCATGAGCAGTTCTTC. This translates into CASSGGGSRHEQFF.

This clone was seen a few times. The J gene is TRBJ2-1, the V gene TRBV5-1; D may be TRBD1 (5 bases). Germline CDR1 SGHRS, CDR2 YFSETQ. The ends were cut back, 2 bases at V and 7 bases at J, with 13 bases in the middle. This CDR3 is built from 14 residues. CDR3 in DNA: TGCGCCAGCAGCTTAGGGCAGCCAGGGAATGAGCAGTTCTTC. It specifies CASSLGQPGNEQFF.

The chain has TRBV6-5 and TRBJ2-1; 8 nucleotides agree with TRBD1. The germline V gene encodes CDR1 MNHEY and CDR2 SVGAGI. The CDR3 length is 15 residues. V lost 6 bases, J lost 4 bases, and 8 bases stayed unmatched. The CDR3 protein is CASRPQGGSYNEQFF. The CDR3 DNA follows: TGTGCCAGCAGACCACAGGGGGGATCATACAATGAGCAGTTCTTC.

This chain joins TRBV6-5 and TRBJ1-3, with D possibly TRBD1 on 5 matching bases. With 6 bases removed from V and 1 base from J, the gap between germline ends came to 10 bases. The CDR3 has 14 amino acids. CDR1 and CDR2 from the germline V gene are MNHEY and SVGAGI. CDR3 in amino acids: CASSRGASGNTIYF. In DNA form, the CDR3 reads TGTGCCAGCAGCCGAGGGGCTTCTGGAAACACCATATATTTT.

The chain is built from TRBV30 and TRBJ2-1; the D call may be TRBD1 or TRBD2 (5 bases each). The V gene lost 1 base and the J gene lost 2 bases, with 6 bases spanning the gap. Germline V CDR1 and CDR2: GTSNPN, SVGIG (reference sequence). The CDR3 length is 13 residues. The CDR3 nucleotides read TGTGCCTGGAGTGGGGGGACCTACAATGAGCAGTTCTTC. Amino acids: CAWSGGTYNEQFF.

This clone turned up a few times. The rearrangement uses TRBV2 and TRBJ1-4, with TRBD1 matching over 8 bases. Trimming cost V 6 bases and J 8 bases; bases outside gene matches: 11. Germline V gene lookup returns CDR1 SNHLY and CDR2 FYNNEI. This CDR3 region has 15 residues. CDR3 DNA: TGTGCCAGCAGCAGCCTCACAGGGGGGAAGGAAAAACTGTTTTTT. It specifies CASSSLTGGKEKLFF.

The gene calls are TRBV2 and TRBJ2-5; 12 bases line up with TRBD2. Germline V gives CDR1 SNHLY, CDR2 FYNNEI. CDR3 size: 15 residues. V trimming: 5 bases; J trimming: 4 bases; junction bases outside the gene matches: 5. The CDR3 reads CASSFLAGGGETQYF. Written as DNA, the CDR3 is TGTGCCAGCAGTTTTCTAGCGGGAGGGGGAGAGACCCAGTACTTC.